This T cell receptor (beta chain) is drawn from a study of T cell responses to AZD1222 COVID-19 vaccine. This clone was observed a few times. Antigen specificity is unknown. Study-wide findings and caveats: Baseline seropositivity characterized only a handful of AZD1222 recipients. Breadth and depth of Spike-specific TCRs rose after two AZD1222 doses. Unmutated variant regions are reportedly targeted by nearly half of spike-specific TCRs.

The table came from immunoSEQ multiplex PCR; TCRdb's copy has only in-frame clones and leaves some out. The table includes roughly 100,000 clones, almost 90% detected once. Sequences were derived from peripheral blood, sampled on day 0 of AZD1222 vaccination. The clonotype originates from an adult in good health.

The CDR3 here is CATSDTGHRGDEQFF. The CDR3 DNA reads as TGTGCCACCAGTGACACGGGACATCGGGGGGATGAGCAGTTCTTC. This rearrangement joins TRBV24-1 to TRBJ2-1, with a tentative D call TRBD2 (7 bases). The CDR3 has 15 residues. V shed 4 bases and J shed 8 bases, with 17 bases lying between them. Germline V gene sequence: CDR1 KGHDR, CDR2 SFDVKD.